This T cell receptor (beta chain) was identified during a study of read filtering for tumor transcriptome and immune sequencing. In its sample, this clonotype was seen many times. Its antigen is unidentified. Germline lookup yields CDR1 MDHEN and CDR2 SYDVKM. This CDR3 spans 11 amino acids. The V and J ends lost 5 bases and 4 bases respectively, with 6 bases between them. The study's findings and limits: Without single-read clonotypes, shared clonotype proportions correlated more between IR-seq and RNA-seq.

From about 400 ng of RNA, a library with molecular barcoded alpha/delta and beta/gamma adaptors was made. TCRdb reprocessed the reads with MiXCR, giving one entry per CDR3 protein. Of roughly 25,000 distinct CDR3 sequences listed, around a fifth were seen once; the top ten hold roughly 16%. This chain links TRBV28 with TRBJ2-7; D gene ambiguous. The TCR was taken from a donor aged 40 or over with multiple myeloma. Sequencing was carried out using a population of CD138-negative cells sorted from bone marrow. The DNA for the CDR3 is TGTGCCAGCAGTGGCTGGTACGAGCAGTACTTC. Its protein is CASSGWYEQYF. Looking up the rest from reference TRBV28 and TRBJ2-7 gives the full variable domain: DVKVTQSSRYLVKRTGEKVFLECVQDMDHENMFWYRQDPGLGLRLIYFSYDVKMKEKGDIPEGYSVSREKKERFSLILESASTNQTSMYLCASSGWYEQYFGPGTRLTVT.